This record concerns one T cell receptor beta chain sequence. Both 60 Vbeta primers and 13 Jbeta primers went into the PCR. Sequencing was performed with immunoSEQ multiplex PCR; in TCRdb, only in-frame clones are kept and a portion is missing. Of 35,000 to 45,000 clones in the sample, approximately 47% were seen once. The data belong to a study of cytomegalovirus exposure and HLA in healthy donors. Germline CDR1 reads MNHNS; CDR2 reads SASEGT. The CDR3 totals 13 residues. Trimming removed 6 bases from V and 0 bases from J, with 8 bases in between. This receptor was taken from a man aged 60 to 75 in good health and CMV-seronegative. The genes are TRBV6-1 and TRBJ1-1, with D unclear. Sequenced sample: PBMCs. The CDR3 protein is CASRMQMNTEAFF. The DNA of the CDR3 is TGTGCCAGCAGGATGCAGATGAACACTGAAGCTTTCTTT.